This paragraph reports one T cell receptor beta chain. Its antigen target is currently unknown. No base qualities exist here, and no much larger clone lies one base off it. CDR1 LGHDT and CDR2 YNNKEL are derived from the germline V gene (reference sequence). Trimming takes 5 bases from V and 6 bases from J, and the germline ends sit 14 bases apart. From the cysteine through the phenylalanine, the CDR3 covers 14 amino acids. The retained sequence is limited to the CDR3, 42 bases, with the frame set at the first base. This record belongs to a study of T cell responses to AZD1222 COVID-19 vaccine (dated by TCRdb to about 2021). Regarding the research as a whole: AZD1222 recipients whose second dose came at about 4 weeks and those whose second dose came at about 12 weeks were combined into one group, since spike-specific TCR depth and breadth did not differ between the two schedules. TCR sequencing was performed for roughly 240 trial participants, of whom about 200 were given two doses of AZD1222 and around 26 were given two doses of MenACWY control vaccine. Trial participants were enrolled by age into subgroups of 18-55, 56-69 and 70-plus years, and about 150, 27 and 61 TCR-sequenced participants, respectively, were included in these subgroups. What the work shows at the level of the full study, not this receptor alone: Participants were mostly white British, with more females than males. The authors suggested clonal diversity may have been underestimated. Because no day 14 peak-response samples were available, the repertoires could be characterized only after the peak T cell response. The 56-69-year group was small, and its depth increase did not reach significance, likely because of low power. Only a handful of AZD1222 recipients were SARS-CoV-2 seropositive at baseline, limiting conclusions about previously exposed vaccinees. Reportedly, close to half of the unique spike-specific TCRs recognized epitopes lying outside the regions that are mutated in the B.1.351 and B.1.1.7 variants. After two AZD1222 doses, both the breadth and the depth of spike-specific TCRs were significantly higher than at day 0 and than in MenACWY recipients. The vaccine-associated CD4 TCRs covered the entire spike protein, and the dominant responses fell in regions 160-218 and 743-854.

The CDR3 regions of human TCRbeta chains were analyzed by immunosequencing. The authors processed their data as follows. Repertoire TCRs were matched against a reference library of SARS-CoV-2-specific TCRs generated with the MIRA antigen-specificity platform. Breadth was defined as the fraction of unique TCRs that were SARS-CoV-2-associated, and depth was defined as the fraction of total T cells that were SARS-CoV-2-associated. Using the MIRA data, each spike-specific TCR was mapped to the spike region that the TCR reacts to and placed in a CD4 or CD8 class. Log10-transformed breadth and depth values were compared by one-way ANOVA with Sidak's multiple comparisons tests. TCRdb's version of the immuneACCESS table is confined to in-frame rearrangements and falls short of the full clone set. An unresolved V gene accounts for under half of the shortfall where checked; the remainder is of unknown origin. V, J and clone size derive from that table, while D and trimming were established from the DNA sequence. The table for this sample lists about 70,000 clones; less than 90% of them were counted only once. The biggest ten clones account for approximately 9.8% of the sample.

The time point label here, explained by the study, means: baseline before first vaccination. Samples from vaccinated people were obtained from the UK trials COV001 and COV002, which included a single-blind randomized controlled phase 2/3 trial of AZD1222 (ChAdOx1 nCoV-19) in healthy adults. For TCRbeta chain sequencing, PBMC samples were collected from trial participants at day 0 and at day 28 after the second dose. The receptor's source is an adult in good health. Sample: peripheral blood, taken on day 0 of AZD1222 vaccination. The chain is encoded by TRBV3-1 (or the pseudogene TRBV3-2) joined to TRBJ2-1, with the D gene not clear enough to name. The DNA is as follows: TGTGCCAGCAGCACGATGGGGTCCCCCAATGAGCAGTTCTTC. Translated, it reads CASSTMGSPNEQFF.